This TCR beta chain was sequenced during a study of T cell responses to AZD1222 COVID-19 vaccine. Germline V lookup: CDR1 SGHRS, CDR2 YFSETQ. The CDR3 totals 13 residues. The V gene lost 0 bases and the J gene lost 6 bases, with 9 bases spanning the gap. Data came from immunoSEQ multiplex PCR; TCRdb stores just in-frame clones and leaves some out. The table lists some 120,000 clones, approximately 87% of them singletons. This TCR derives from an adult in good health. J is TRBJ1-2 and V is TRBV5-1; D perhaps matches TRBD1 (6 bases). The sequenced sample was peripheral blood, obtained on day 0 of AZD1222 vaccination. The CDR3 here is CASSLGAGDGYTF. In nucleotides, the CDR3 is TGCGCCAGCAGCTTGGGGGCAGGGGATGGCTACACCTTC.